This TCR beta chain was found in a study of cytomegalovirus exposure and HLA in healthy donors. 13 Jbeta primers and 60 Vbeta primers were used for the PCR. Only in-frame clones appear in the TCRdb table, and some are missing; sequencing was by immunoSEQ multiplex PCR. The repertoire table contains approximately 100,000 clones. Germline V gives CDR1 SQVTM, CDR2 ANQGSEA. V dropped 2 bases and J dropped 8; count of bases not matched to a gene: 6. CDR3 length: 13 amino acids. The TCR sequence derives from a man in his forties or fifties in good health and CMV-seronegative. This sequence joins TRBV29-1 and TRBJ1-2; TRBD1 matches 9 bases. Specimen: PBMCs. CDR3 amino acids: CSVERGQGWGYTF. The CDR3, as DNA: TGCAGCGTTGAAAGGGGACAGGGTTGGGGCTACACCTTC.